The clone carrying this T cell receptor (beta chain) was seen more than once but under ten times. Assay execution proceeded at the deep level. The data were produced by immunoSEQ multiplex PCR, yet TCRdb's version contains in-frame clones alone and is incomplete. In the table there are 300,000 or so clones, under 80% of which are singletons. Donors comprised only Caucasian adults living in Nashville, Tennessee. These data come from a study of shared clonotypes between healthy human individuals. With V trimmed by 4 bases and J by 1 base, 6 bases remained unmatched. The CDR3 totals 16 residues. Germline V gene sequence: CDR1 SGHDT, CDR2 YYEEEE.

V usage is TRBV5-6 and J usage is TRBJ1-3, with 9 positions matching TRBD1. The sequenced material came from memory CD4+ T cells sorted from blood. Subset defined: CD45RA-negative fraction. This receptor was identified in a man younger than 40 in good health. The CDR3 protein is CASSKTGGWSGNTIYF. The CDR3 DNA sequence: TGTGCCAGCAGCAAAACAGGGGGCTGGTCTGGAAACACCATATATTTT. Together with reference TRBV5-6 and TRBJ1-3, the CDR3 gives the full variable domain: DAGVTQSPTHLIKTRGQQVTLRCSPKSGHDTVSWYQQALGQGPQFIFQYYEEEERQRGNFPDRFSGHQFPNYSSELNVNALLLGDSALYLCASSKTGGWSGNTIYFGEGSWLTVV.